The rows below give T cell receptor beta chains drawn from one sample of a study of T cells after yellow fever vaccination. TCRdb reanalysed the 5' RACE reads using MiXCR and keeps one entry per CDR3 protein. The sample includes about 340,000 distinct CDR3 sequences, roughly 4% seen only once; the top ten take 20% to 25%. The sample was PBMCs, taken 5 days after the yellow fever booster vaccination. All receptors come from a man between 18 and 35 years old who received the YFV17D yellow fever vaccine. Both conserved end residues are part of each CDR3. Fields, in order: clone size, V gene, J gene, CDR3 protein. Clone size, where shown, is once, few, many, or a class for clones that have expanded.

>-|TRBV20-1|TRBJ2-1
CSATRTSGYNEQFF
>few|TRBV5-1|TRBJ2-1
CASSSSGPSDEQFF
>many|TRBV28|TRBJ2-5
CASRGTGETETQYF
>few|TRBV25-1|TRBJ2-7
CASSGWESYEQYF
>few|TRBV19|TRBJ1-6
CASRGQGPSPLHF
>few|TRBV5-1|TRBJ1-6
CASSFRVIENSPLHF
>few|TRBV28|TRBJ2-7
CASSSHSGDPYEQYF
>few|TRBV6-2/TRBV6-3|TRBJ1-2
CASTQTGIGGYTF
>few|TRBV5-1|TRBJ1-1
CASGRTGGTEAFF
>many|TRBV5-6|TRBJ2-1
CASSSRAGGPYNEQFF
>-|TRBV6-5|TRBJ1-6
CASSYRQTYNSPLHF
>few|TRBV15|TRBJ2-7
CATSSGGVGSYEQYF
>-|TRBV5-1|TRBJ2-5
CASSLIDPQETQYF
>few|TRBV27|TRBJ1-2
CASRRSVNYGYTF
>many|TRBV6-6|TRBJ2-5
CASSYASGETQYF
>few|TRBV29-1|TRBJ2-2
CSADSSGAGELFF
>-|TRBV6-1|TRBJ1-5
CASSSLQGAGGQPQHF
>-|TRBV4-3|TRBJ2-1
CASSLAGGAREQFF
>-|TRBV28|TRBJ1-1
CASSIPTPAEAFF
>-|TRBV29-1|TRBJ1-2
CSVETPGTGDGYTF
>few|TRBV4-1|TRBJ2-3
CASSQAGAGSVDTQYF
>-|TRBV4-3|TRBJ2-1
CASSQDLGTGSYNEQFF
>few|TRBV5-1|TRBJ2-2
CASSLQRGDLTGELFF
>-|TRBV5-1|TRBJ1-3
CASSLRGPDTIYF
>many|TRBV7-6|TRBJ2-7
CASSPGRIPYEQYF
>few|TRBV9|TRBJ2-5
CASSVVSQGETQYF
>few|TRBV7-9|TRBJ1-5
CASSLAGEGPQPQHF
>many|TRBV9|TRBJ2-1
CASSVDWRGAWNEQFF
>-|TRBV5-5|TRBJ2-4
CASSTDRGVGNIQYF
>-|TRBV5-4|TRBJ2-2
CASTPSRGAGTGELFF
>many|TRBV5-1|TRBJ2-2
CASSTDREHGELFF
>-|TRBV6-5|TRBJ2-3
CASSYGDRSTDTQYF
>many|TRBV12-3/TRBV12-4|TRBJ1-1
CASRPDRMNTEAFF
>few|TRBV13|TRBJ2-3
CASSLKGGRSQYF
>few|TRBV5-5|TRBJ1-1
CASDRLSAEAFF
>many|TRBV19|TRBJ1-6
CASSPRDTLNSPLHF
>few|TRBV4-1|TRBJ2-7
CASSQILAGDYEQYF
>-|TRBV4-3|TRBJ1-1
CASSQATGTVNTEAFF
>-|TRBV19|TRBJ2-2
CASSIRGPAGELFF
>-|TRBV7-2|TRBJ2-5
CASSSLTSGAEGETQYF
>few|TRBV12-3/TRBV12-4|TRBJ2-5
CASIPSVRGSGQETQYF
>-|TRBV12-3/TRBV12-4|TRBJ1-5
CASSWTGNIQPQHF